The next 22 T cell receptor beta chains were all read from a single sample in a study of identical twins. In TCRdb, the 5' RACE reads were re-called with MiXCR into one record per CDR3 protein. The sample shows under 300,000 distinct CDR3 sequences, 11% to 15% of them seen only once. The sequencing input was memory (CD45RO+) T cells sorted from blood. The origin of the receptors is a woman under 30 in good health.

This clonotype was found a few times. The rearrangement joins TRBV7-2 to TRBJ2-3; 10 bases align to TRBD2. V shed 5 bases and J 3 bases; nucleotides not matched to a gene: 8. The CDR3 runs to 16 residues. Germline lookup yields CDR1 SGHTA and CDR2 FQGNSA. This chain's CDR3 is CASSDGAGGPTDTQYF. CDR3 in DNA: TGTGCCAGCAGCGACGGAGCGGGAGGGCCGACAGATACGCAGTATTTT.

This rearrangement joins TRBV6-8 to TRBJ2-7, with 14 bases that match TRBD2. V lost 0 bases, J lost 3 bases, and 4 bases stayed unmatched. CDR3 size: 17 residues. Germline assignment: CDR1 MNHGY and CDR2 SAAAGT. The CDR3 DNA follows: TGTGCCAGCAGTTACTCGACTAGCGGGAGGGTAGGCTACGAGCAGTACTTC. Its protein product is CASSYSTSGRVGYEQYF.

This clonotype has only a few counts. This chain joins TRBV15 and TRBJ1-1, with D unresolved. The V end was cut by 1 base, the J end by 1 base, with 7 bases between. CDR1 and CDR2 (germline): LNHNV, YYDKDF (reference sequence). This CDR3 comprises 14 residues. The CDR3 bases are TGTGCCACCAGCAGAGTGGTCTCGAACACTGAAGCTTTCTTT. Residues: CATSRVVSNTEAFF.

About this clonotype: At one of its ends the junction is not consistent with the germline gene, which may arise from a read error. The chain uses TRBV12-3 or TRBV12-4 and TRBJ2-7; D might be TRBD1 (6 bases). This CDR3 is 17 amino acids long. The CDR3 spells CTSSGGVRGSLNYEQYF. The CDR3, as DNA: TGTACCAGCAGTGGTGGGGTTAGGGGGAGTCTAAACTACGAGCAGTACTTC.

The chain's CDR3 is CASSYAGRDTEAFF. CDR3 sequence (DNA): TGTGCCAGCAGTTACGCAGGGAGGGACACTGAAGCTTTCTTT. This chain connects TRBV12-3 or TRBV12-4 to TRBJ1-1; the D gene is possibly TRBD1 (5 bases). This CDR3 contains 14 residues. V lost 4 bases and J 3 bases, leaving 12 bases between the germline ends.

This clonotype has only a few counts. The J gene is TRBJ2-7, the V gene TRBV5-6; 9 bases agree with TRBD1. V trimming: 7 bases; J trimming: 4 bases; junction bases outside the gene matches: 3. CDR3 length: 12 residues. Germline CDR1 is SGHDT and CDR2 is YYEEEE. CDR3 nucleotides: TGTGCCAGCGGGACAGGGAATTACGAGCAGTACTTC. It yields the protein CASGTGNYEQYF.

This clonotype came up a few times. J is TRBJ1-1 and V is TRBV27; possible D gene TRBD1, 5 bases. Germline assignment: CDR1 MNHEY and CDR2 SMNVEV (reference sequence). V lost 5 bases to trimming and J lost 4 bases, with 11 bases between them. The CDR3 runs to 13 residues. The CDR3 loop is CASSRGVGTEAFF. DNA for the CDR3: TGTGCCAGCAGTCGGGGGGTGGGCACTGAAGCTTTCTTT.

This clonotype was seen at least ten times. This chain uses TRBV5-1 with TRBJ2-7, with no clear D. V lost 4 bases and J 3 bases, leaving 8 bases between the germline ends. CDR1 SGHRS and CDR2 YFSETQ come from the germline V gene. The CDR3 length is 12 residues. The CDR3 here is CASSGSFYEQYF. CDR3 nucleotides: TGCGCCAGCAGCGGGTCCTTCTACGAGCAGTACTTC.

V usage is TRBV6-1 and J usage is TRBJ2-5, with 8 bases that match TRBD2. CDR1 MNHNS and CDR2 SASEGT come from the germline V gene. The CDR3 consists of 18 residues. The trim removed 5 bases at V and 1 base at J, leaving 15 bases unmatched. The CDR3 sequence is CASSRLLHGRARQETQYF. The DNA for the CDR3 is TGTGCCAGCAGTCGTTTGTTGCACGGGAGGGCCCGCCAAGAGACCCAGTACTTC.

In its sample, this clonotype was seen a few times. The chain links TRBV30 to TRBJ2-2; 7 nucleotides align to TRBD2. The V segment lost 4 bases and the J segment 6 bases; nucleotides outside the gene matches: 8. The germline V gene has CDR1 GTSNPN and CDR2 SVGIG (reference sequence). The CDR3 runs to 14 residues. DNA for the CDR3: TGTGCCTGGAACCCTGGACTAGTGCCCGGGGAGCTGTTTTTT. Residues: CAWNPGLVPGELFF.

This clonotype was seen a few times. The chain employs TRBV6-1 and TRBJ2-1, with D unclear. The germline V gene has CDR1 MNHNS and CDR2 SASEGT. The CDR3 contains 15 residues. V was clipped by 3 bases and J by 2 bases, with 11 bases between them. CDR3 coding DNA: TGTGCCAGCAGTGAGGGCGACGGAGCCTACAATGAGCAGTTCTTC. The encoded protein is CASSEGDGAYNEQFF.

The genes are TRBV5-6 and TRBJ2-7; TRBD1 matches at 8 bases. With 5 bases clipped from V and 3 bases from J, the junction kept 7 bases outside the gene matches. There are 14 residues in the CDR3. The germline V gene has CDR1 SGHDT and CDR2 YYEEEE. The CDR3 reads CASSFWDRRYEQYF. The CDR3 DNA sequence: TGTGCCAGCAGTTTTTGGGACAGGCGCTACGAGCAGTACTTC.

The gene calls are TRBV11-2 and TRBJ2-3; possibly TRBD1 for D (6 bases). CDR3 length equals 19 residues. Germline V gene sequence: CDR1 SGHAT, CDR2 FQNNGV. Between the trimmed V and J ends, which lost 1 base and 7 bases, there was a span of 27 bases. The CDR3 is CASSLGMRVFTTGSNTQYF. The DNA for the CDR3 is TGTGCCAGCAGCTTAGGGATGAGGGTGTTCACAACAGGGAGTAATACGCAGTATTTT.

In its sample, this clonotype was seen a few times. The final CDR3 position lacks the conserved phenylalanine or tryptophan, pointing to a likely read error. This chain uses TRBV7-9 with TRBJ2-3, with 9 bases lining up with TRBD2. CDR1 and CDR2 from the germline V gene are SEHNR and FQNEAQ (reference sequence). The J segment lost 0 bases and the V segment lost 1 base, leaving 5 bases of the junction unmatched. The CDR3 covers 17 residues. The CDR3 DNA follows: TGTGCCAGCAGCTTAGGGAGCGGGAGGCCTAGCACAGATACGCAGTATTAT. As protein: CASSLGSGRPSTDTQYY.

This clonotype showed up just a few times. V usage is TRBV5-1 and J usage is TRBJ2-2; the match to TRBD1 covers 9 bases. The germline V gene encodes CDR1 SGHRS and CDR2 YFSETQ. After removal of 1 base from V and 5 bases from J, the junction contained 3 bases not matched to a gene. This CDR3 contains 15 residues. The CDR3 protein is CASSLTGGRTGELFF. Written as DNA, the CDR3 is TGCGCCAGCAGCTTGACAGGGGGCCGGACCGGGGAGCTGTTTTTT.

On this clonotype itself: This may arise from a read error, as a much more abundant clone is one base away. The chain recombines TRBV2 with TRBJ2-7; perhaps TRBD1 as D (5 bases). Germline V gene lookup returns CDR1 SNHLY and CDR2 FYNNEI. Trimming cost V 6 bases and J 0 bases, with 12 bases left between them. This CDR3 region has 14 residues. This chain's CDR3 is CASRNRPNSYEQYF. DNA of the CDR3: TGTGCCAGCAGGAACAGGCCAAACTCCTACGAGCAGTACTTC.

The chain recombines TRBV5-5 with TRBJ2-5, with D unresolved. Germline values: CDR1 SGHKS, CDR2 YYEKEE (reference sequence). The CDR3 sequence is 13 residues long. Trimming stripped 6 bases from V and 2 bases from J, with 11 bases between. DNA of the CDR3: TGTGCCAGCAATTTCGTAGTTCAAGAGACCCAGTACTTC. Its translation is CASNFVVQETQYF. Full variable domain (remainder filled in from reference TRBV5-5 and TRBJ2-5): DAGVTQSPTHLIKTRGQQVTLRCSPISGHKSVSWYQQVLGQGPQFIFQYYEKEERGRGNFPDRFSARQFPNYSSELNVNALLLGDSALYLCASNFVVQETQYFGPGTRLLVL.

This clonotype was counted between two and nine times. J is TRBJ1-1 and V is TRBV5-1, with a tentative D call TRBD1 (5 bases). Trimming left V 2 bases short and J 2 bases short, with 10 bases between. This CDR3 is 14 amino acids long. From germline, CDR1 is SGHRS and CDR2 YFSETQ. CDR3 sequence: CASSFRDSNTEAFF. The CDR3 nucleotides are TGCGCCAGCAGCTTTAGGGACTCAAACACTGAAGCTTTCTTT.

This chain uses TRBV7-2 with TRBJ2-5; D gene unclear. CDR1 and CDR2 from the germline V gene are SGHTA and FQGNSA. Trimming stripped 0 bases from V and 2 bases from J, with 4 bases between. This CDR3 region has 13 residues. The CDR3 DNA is TGTGCCAGCAGCTTAGCGGCACAAGAGACCCAGTACTTC. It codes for CASSLAAQETQYF.

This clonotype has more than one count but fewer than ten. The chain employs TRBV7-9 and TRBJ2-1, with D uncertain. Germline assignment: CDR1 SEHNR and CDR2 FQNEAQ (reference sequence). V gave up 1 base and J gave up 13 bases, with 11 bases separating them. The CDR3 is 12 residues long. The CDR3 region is CASSLEVRQQFF. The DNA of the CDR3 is TGTGCCAGCAGCTTAGAGGTCAGGCAACAGTTCTTC.

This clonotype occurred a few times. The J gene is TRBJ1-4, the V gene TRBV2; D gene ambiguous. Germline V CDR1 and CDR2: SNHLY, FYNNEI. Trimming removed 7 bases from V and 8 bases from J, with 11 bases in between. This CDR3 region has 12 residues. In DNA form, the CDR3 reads TGTGCCAGCAAGAGATCGGGGGAAAAACTGTTTTTT. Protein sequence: CASKRSGEKLFF.

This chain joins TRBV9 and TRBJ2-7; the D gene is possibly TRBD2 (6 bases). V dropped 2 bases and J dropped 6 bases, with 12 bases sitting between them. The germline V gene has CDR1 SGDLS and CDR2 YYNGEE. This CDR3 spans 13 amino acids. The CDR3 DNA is TGTGCCAGCAGCGTGGCCCCCGGGGGCGAGCAGTACTTC. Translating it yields CASSVAPGGEQYF. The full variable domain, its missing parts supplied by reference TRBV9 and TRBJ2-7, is DSGVTQTPKHLITATGQRVTLRCSPRSGDLSVYWYQQSLDQGLQFLIQYYNGEERAKGNILERFSAQQFPDLHSELNLSSLELGDSALYFCASSVAPGGEQYFGPGTRLTVT.